The source of this T cell receptor (beta chain) is a study of T cells after yellow fever vaccination. The study's findings and limits: Though weaker, the secondary response peaked faster, on day 5 versus 15.

The TCR cDNA carried a universal primer site and UMIs from 5'RACE template switching. TCRdb passed the 5' RACE reads through MiXCR, listing each CDR3 protein once. Of under 500,000 distinct CDR3 sequences listed, roughly 20% are singletons. V gave up 3 bases and J gave up 4 bases, with 10 bases separating them. The CDR3 sequence is 14 residues long. About this clonotype: Its antigen is unidentified.

The material sequenced was PBMCs, taken before the yellow fever booster vaccination. The clonotype was recovered from a man younger than 30 who received the YFV17D yellow fever vaccine. The chain combines TRBV12-3 or TRBV12-4 with TRBJ1-5; D call uncertain. CDR3 sequence reads: CASSFPGENQPQHF. CDR3 in DNA: TGTGCCAGCAGTTTCCCCGGGGAGAATCAGCCCCAGCATTTT.